A selection of T cell receptor beta chains follows, all from one sample in a study of blood T cells in healthy people across ages. TCRdb re-called the 5' RACE reads with MiXCR, one entry per CDR3 protein. The sample lists over 1,500,000 distinct CDR3 sequences, less than 50% occurring once. Sequencing used blood. These receptors came from a woman aged 40-49 years in good health. The CDR3 runs from the conserved cysteine through the conserved F or W.

V: TRBV20-1
CDR3: CSATRTSAISYEQYF

V: TRBV29-1
CDR3: CSGCQTVACKETQYF

V: TRBV6-5
CDR3: CASSYSNRVAYNEQFF

V: TRBV7-2
CDR3: CASSSRLAGENPTDTQYF

V: TRBV20-1
CDR3: CSATDRLNSPLHF

V: TRBV20-1
CDR3: CSARAGGGINEQYF

V: TRBV5-6
CDR3: CASSFPTGKETQYF

V: TRBV4-3
CDR3: CASSQENPTYGYTF

V: TRBV4-3
CDR3: CASSQEWGGRYEQYF

V: TRBV7-9
CDR3: CASSHRGTGDYGYTF

V: TRBV4-3
CDR3: CASSQVPPFGKASTDTQYF

V: TRBV12-3/TRBV12-4
CDR3: CASSPRQGTTDTQYF

V: TRBV24-1
CDR3: CATSVGGGANVLTF

V: TRBV20-1
CDR3: CSAIDARGQNYGYTF

V: TRBV6-4
CDR3: CASSVDRLAKDGYTF

V: TRBV6-2/TRBV6-3
CDR3: CASSSDREDNSPLHF

V: TRBV6-2/TRBV6-3
CDR3: CASSYLTSASYEQYF

V: TRBV4-2
CDR3: CASSQDQGQGAYNEQFF

V: TRBV29-1
CDR3: CSVVAVIAGGPPETQYF

V: TRBV6-2/TRBV6-3
CDR3: CASNDRLRYEQYF

V: TRBV9
CDR3: CASSVDPGGDQPQHF

V: TRBV5-1
CDR3: CASSPSGLAGATSSYNEQYF

V: TRBV28
CDR3: CASSRGLAGYPQEAQYF

V: TRBV3-1
CDR3: CASSQDSFRHHTTF

V: TRBV5-6
CDR3: CASSAGQATDTQYF

V: TRBV11-1
CDR3: CASSFLGTLSSYNEQFF

V: TRBV27
CDR3: CASRVGTVANSPLHF

V: TRBV7-2
CDR3: CASRQGNVDIQYF

V: TRBV4-1
CDR3: CASSQGSGGSKNIQYF

V: TRBV4-2
CDR3: CASSQSLGGLYGYTF

V: TRBV5-1
CDR3: CASSLYGGGDTQYF

V: TRBV5-1
CDR3: CASSLSGAPSYNEQFF

V: TRBV5-1
CDR3: CASGVSGVSAEQFF

V: TRBV5-6
CDR3: CASSLVPIRGGTDTQYF

V: TRBV24-1
CDR3: CATSDPGWAGDNEQFF

V: TRBV20-1
CDR3: CSARLGGGGLYEQYF

V: TRBV20-1
CDR3: CSVASTQYF

V: TRBV7-2
CDR3: CASSPRGSSFTGAFF

V: TRBV7-9
CDR3: CAIGKLGAGNTIYF

V: TRBV6-5
CDR3: CASRYRTADTQYF

V: TRBV7-6
CDR3: CASSYTSGGSYEQYF